The 13 T cell receptor beta chains below were found in one sample sequenced in a study of vaccination and CD4 T cells after COVID-19. Antigen specificity for these receptors is unknown. The Oncomine TCR Beta short-read assay was applied to DNA of cultured CD4+ T cells. In TCRdb, the PCR reads were re-called with MiXCR into one record per CDR3 protein. The sample carries 7,000 to 10,000 distinct CDR3 sequences, about 65% recorded once. Described treatment: approximately nine-day PBMC culture with coronavirus spike peptide pools or control peptides (ViraFEST assay). Sequenced input: CD4+ T cells from blood, cultured in vitro. Source of these receptors: a human donor who had recovered from COVID-19.

In DNA form, the CDR3 reads TGTGCCATCAGTCCCACAGGGGGCGCGGCTGAAGCTTTCTTT. Translating it yields CAISPTGGAAEAFF. V gene TRBV10-3 combines with J gene TRBJ1-1; TRBD1 matches 9 bases. There are 14 residues in the CDR3. Trimming cost V 5 bases and J 6 bases; bases outside gene matches: 7. Germline CDR1 reads ENHRY; CDR2 reads SYGVKD.

CDR3 sequence reads: CATSRDRTSGGRSSYNEQFF. The CDR3 DNA sequence: TGTGCCACCAGCAGAGATAGGACTAGCGGGGGCCGTAGCTCCTACAATGAGCAGTTCTTC. The gene calls are TRBV15 and TRBJ2-1; 13 bases are a match to TRBD2. The CDR3 is 20 residues long. The ends lost 0 bases at V and 0 bases at J; junction bases unmatched: 8. Per the germline V gene, CDR1 is LNHNV and CDR2 is YYDKDF (reference sequence). Combining the CDR3 with reference TRBV15 and TRBJ2-1 gives the whole variable domain DAMVIQNPRYQVTQFGKPVTLSCSQTLNHNVMYWYQQKSSQAPKLLFHYYDKDFNNEADTPDNFQSRRPNTSFCFLDIRSPGLGDTAMYLCATSRDRTSGGRSSYNEQFFGPGTRLTVL.

The J gene is TRBJ2-1, the V gene TRBV7-8; TRBD2 agrees at 7 bases. V lost 5 bases to trimming and J lost 9 bases; unmatched junction nucleotides: 16. Germline V gene data show CDR1 as SGHVS and CDR2 as FQNEAQ. The CDR3 is 16 amino acids. The chain's CDR3 is CASSPIDRGDLSEQFF. In DNA form, the CDR3 reads TGTGCCAGCAGCCCCATAGACCGGGGGGATCTGAGTGAGCAGTTCTTC. The full variable domain, with the rest looked up from reference TRBV7-8 and TRBJ2-1, is GAGVSQSPRYKVAKRGQDVALRCDPISGHVSLFWYQQALGQGPEFLTYFQNEAQLDKSGLPSDRFFAERPEGSVSTLKIQRTQQEDSAVYLCASSPIDRGDLSEQFFGPGTRLTVL.

The table lists this clonotype with a few counts. V and J are TRBV7-8 and TRBJ2-1; D perhaps matches TRBD2 (5 bases). The CDR3 consists of 15 residues. In germline, CDR1 is SGHVS, CDR2 FQNEAQ. V was shortened by 5 bases and J by 5 bases, with 16 bases between the two germline ends. The CDR3 is CASSPAGQANNEQFF. DNA of the CDR3: TGTGCCAGCAGCCCCGCGGGTCAGGCAAACAATGAGCAGTTCTTC.

This chain joins TRBV19 and TRBJ1-5; 7 bases fit TRBD1. J was trimmed by 11 bases and V by 5 bases; bases with no gene match: 9. CDR1 and CDR2 (germline): LNHDA, SQIVND (reference sequence). CDR3 length: 13 amino acids. CDR3 sequence (DNA): TGTGCCAGTAGTGGGACAGAGCTCGGATCCCAGCATTTT. Translated: CASSGTELGSQHF.

The table lists this clonotype with a few counts. The J gene is TRBJ1-5, the V gene TRBV20-1, with 7 bases lining up with TRBD1. Trimming at V came to 4 bases and at J to 0 bases, leaving 3 bases not matched to a gene. The germline CDR1 and CDR2 sequences are DFQATT and SNEGSKA (reference sequence). This CDR3 has 14 residues. CDR3 protein: CSATGQYSNQPQHF. The CDR3 DNA reads as TGCAGTGCTACGGGACAGTATAGCAATCAGCCCCAGCATTTT.

The chain couples TRBV6-1 to TRBJ1-1, with 10 bases that match TRBD1. In germline, CDR1 is MNHNS, CDR2 SASEGT. This CDR3 has 15 residues. J gave up 5 bases and V 4 bases, and 7 bases lay outside the gene matches. In DNA, the CDR3 is TGTGCCAGCAGTGTTAAGCCGGGACAGGGGACTGAAGCTTTCTTT. Translation: CASSVKPGQGTEAFF.

The chain uses TRBV4-1 and TRBJ1-1; TRBD1 matches 9 bases. The CDR3 length is 15 residues. Germline loops: CDR1 MGHRA, CDR2 YSYEKL. J lost 6 bases, V lost 1 base, and 6 bases had no gene match. Here the CDR3 DNA reads TGCGCCAGCAGCCAAGGACAGGGGGGGCCTTCTGAAGCTTTCTTT. Its translation: CASSQGQGGPSEAFF.

The rearrangement links TRBV28 to TRBJ2-2, with a tentative D call TRBD1 (7 bases). V lost 6 bases to trimming and J lost 1 base, with 18 bases between them. Per germline, CDR1 MDHEN and CDR2 SYDVKM. The CDR3 loop spans 17 amino acids. CDR3 nucleotide sequence: TGTGCCAGCAGCTACTCCGGGGGACAGAAGAACACCGGGGAGCTGTTTTTT. Translating it yields CASSYSGGQKNTGELFF.

The chain links TRBV28 to TRBJ1-1, with TRBD1 as a possible D gene (5 bases). V was trimmed by 11 bases and J by 6 bases, leaving 19 bases between them. There are 13 residues in the CDR3. Looked up from germline, CDR1 is MDHEN and CDR2 is SYDVKM. In DNA form, the CDR3 reads TGTGCCCCCCTTCCAGGGAGGATGGCTGAAGCTTTCTTT. This codes for CAPLPGRMAEAFF.

The chain has TRBV20-1 and TRBJ1-1, with unresolved D. There are 11 residues in the CDR3. The V end was cut by 6 bases, the J end by 5 bases, with 10 bases between. Per germline, CDR1 DFQATT and CDR2 SNEGSKA (reference sequence). Here the CDR3 reads CSAPGTTEAFF. The CDR3 nucleotides read TGCAGTGCCCCCGGTACGACTGAAGCTTTCTTT.

The chain links TRBV12-3 or TRBV12-4 to TRBJ2-3; D is unclear. There are 14 residues in the CDR3. V was shortened by 6 bases and J by 0 bases, with 10 bases between the two germline ends. CDR3 bases: TGTGCCAGCAGGAAGGAGTCTAGCACAGATACGCAGTATTTT. Its protein product is CASRKESSTDTQYF.

This sequence joins TRBV28 and TRBJ2-2, with 11 bases matching TRBD2. Germline trimming cut 0 bases from V and 6 bases from J; bases unmatched to any gene: 6. Germline CDR1 is MDHEN and CDR2 is SYDVKM. The CDR3 has 17 amino acids. The CDR3 loop reads CASSLWILAGVPGELFF. CDR3 coding DNA: TGTGCCAGCAGTTTATGGATACTAGCGGGAGTGCCCGGGGAGCTGTTTTTT.